This entry is about one TCR beta chain. A second PCR of about 7 to 11 cycles used a sample-barcoded 5' primer and a J-beta primer mix. TCRdb reprocessed the 5' RACE reads via MiXCR and lists one record per CDR3 protein. The repertoire holds hundreds of thousands of distinct CDR3 sequences, with approximately 40% as singletons. The junction had 6 bases not matched to a gene; V was cut back by 0 bases and J by 0 bases. This CDR3 is built from 19 residues. The germline V gene encodes CDR1 SGDLS and CDR2 YYNGEE. The data derive from a study of blood T cells in healthy people across ages. This receptor was taken from a man older than 75 in good health. V is TRBV9 and J is TRBJ2-1; 13 bases map to TRBD2. Sequenced material: blood. The CDR3 nucleotides are TGTGCCAGCAGCGTAGATAGGGGACTAGCGGGGTCCTCCTACAATGAGCAGTTCTTC. It specifies CASSVDRGLAGSSYNEQFF.